This T cell receptor (beta chain) was captured in a study of neurological immune-mediated disorders. The sample holds many counts of this clonotype. Germline loops: CDR1 SQVTM, CDR2 ANQGSEA. This CDR3 comprises 12 residues. V lost 7 bases to trimming and J lost 6 bases, with 15 bases between them. TCRdb reprocessed the 5' RACE reads with MiXCR, giving one entry per CDR3 protein. The table has some 22,000 distinct CDR3 sequences, roughly 17% seen once; the top ten hold 7.5%. This clonotype was sampled from a woman under 30 with multiple sclerosis. The source material was CD8+ T cells from blood. The V call is TRBV29-1, the J call TRBJ1-2; D perhaps matches TRBD1 (5 bases). CDR3 protein: CSGTDRGDGYTF. The CDR3 DNA reads as TGCAGCGGGACTGATCGGGGCGATGGCTACACCTTC. Full variable domain (remainder filled in from reference TRBV29-1 and TRBJ1-2): SAVISQKPSRDICQRGTSLTIQCQVDSQVTMMFWYRQQPGQSLTLIATANQGSEATYESGFVIDKFPISRPNLTFSTLTVSNMSPEDSSIYLCSGTDRGDGYTFGSGTRLTVV.